This entry describes one T cell receptor (beta chain). These data belong to a study of CD8+CD57+ T cells in acquired aplastic anemia. The wider study: Sorted CD4+ plus CD8+ cells gave DNA averaging about 3.2 ug.

Trimming shortened V by 3 bases and J by 4 bases, and 1 base separated the two germline ends. Looked up from germline, CDR1 is SNHLY and CDR2 is FYNNEI. CDR3 length equals 11 residues. Patients selected for sequencing had displayed CD8+CD57+ cell expansion by flow cytometry. Each patient carried a diagnosis of severe acquired aplastic anemia. Genomic DNA templated the TCR beta VDJ and CDR3 profiling. TCRdb fed the reads into MiXCR, producing one record per CDR3 protein. The sample holds about 120,000 distinct CDR3 sequences, roughly 55% seen once. The chain joins TRBV2 to TRBJ2-1, with D hard to call. The source is a human donor with aplastic anemia. The sequenced material came from sorted CD4+, CD8+, or CD8+CD57+ T cells (not recorded which) from PBMCs. The CDR3, as DNA: TGTGCCAGCAGTGAGTACAATGAGCAGTTCTTC. Encoded protein: CASSEYNEQFF.